This T cell receptor beta chain was retrieved from a study of shared clonotypes between healthy human individuals. This clone appeared a single time. What it binds is not known. General observations from the study: Blood was the sole source, and tissue repertoires probably differ.

Germline V CDR1 and CDR2: SEHNR, FQNEAQ (reference sequence). This CDR3 has 15 amino acids. The ends were cut back, 1 base at V and 5 bases at J, with 15 bases in the middle. Sorted subsets were amplified in replicate PCRs using 150 to 250 ng DNA, roughly 30,000 T cell genomes. TCRdb keeps only in-frame clones here, not all; method: immunoSEQ multiplex PCR. The sample shows some 580,000 clones, more than 95% of them seen only once. This sequence joins TRBV7-9 and TRBJ2-7, with a weak D call TRBD1 (5 bases). This TCR derives from a woman between 25 and 40 years old in good health. The sample comprised naive CD4+ T cells sorted from blood. Subset specified: CD45RA+ positively selected. The CDR3 region is CASSLGGLLNHEQYF. As DNA, the CDR3 is TGTGCCAGCAGCTTAGGGGGCCTTTTAAACCACGAGCAGTACTTC. The full variable domain, its missing parts supplied by reference TRBV7-9 and TRBJ2-7, is DTGVSQNPRHKITKRGQNVTFRCDPISEHNRLYWYRQTLGQGPEFLTYFQNEAQLEKSRLLSDRFSAERPKGSFSTLEIQRTEQGDSAMYLCASSLGGLLNHEQYFGPGTRLTVT.